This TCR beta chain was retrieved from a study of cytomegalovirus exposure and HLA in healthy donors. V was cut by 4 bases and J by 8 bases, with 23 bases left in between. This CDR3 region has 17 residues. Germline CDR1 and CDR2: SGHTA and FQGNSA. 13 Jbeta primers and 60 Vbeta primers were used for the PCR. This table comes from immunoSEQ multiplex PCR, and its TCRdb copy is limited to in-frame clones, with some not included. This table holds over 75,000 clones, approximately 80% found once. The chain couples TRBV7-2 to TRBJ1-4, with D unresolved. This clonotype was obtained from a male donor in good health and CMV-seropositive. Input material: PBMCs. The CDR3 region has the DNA TGTGCCAGCAGCTCGCCCGGGGAAACCCCTCGTGGAGAAAAACTGTTTTTT. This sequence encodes CASSSPGETPRGEKLFF.